The 21 T cell receptor beta chains below come from one sample, sequenced in a study of patients and donors after allogeneic stem cell transplantation. TCRdb used MiXCR to reprocess the RT-PCR reads, holding one entry per CDR3 protein. The data hold about a million distinct CDR3 sequences, with about 20% observed a single time. The sample comprised blood, either unsorted or a sorted T cell fraction (not recorded which). The source is a human donor who was either an allogeneic HSCT recipient or a stem cell or donor lymphocyte infusion donor (not recorded which). It is not recorded whose cells these are; they may come from a transplant donor.

This clonotype was observed a few times. The genes are TRBV28 and TRBJ2-3, with 8 bases that match TRBD2. Germline V lookup: CDR1 MDHEN, CDR2 SYDVKM. The CDR3 covers 16 residues. V was clipped by 6 bases and J by 2 bases; unmatched bases: 10. This CDR3 is CASRGGSGDYTDTQYF. The CDR3 DNA sequence: TGTGCCAGCAGAGGGGGTAGCGGGGATTACACAGATACGCAGTATTTT.

This clonotype showed up many times. This chain joins TRBV2 and TRBJ2-2; TRBD2 matches 8 bases. Looked up from germline, CDR1 is SNHLY and CDR2 is FYNNEI. With V trimmed by 7 bases and J by 5 bases, 9 bases remained unmatched. This CDR3 has 15 amino acids. As DNA, the CDR3 is TGTGCCAGCACTGCGAGACTAGCGCTTACCGGGGAGCTGTTTTTT. Amino acid sequence: CASTARLALTGELFF.

This clonotype was seen a handful of times. The DNA is left out, because the CDR3 cannot be placed on it with certainty; the CDR3 is given as TCRdb lists it. The genes are TRBV3-1 and TRBJ2-1; TRBD1, as called in the table, went unchecked against the DNA. Germline V CDR1 and CDR2: LGHDT, YNNKEL (reference sequence). The CDR3 is 11 amino acids long, termini counted. The CDR3 loop is CASSWGTGSFF.

J is TRBJ1-5 and V is TRBV6-1; TRBD1 matches 8 bases. The germline V gene encodes CDR1 MNHNS and CDR2 SASEGT. The CDR3 length is 15 residues. Unmatched junction bases numbered 7, after V lost 5 bases and J lost 4 bases. DNA of the CDR3: TGTGCCAGCAGTAACCGACAGGGGCCTAATCAGCCCCAGCATTTT. As protein: CASSNRQGPNQPQHF.

In regard to this clonotype: One junction end does not reproduce the germline sequence, and a read error may be involved. The CDR3 region is CSAEPVHAYEQCF. The CDR3 nucleotides read TGCAGTGCTGAGCCTGTTCACGCCTACGAGCAGTGCTTC. This chain links TRBV20-1 with TRBJ2-7; D gene uncertain. This CDR3 spans 13 amino acids. The germline V gene has CDR1 DFQATT and CDR2 SNEGSKA (reference sequence).

The rearrangement uses TRBV7-9 and TRBJ1-5, with D uncertain. V lost 1 base and J 3 bases, leaving 10 bases between the germline ends. CDR1 is SEHNR, CDR2 FQNEAQ, per germline (reference sequence). This CDR3 spans 15 amino acids. CDR3 bases: TGTGCCAGCAGCTTAGGCCCGTGGGACAATCAGCCCCAGCATTTT. Its protein is CASSLGPWDNQPQHF.

This clonotype was found a few times. The chain recombines TRBV7-3 with TRBJ2-2; 9 bases align to TRBD1. Looked up from germline, CDR1 is SGHTA and CDR2 is FQGTGA. V shed 7 bases, J shed 6 bases, and the junction held 6 bases outside the gene matches. The CDR3 runs 14 residues. In DNA form, the CDR3 reads TGTGCCAGCACCGGACAGGGGCTTGCCGGGGAGCTGTTTTTT. This codes for CASTGQGLAGELFF.

The chain joins TRBV29-1 to TRBJ2-3, with D tentatively TRBD1 or TRBD2 (5 bases each). This CDR3 is 15 amino acids long. Germline loops: CDR1 SQVTM, CDR2 ANQGSEA. V was pared by 6 bases and J by 1 base, with 17 bases between. The CDR3 loop reads CSVPGRQAGTDTQYF. CDR3 coding DNA: TGCAGCGTCCCGGGACGCCAGGCGGGCACAGATACGCAGTATTTT.

This clonotype came up many times. V gene TRBV6-1 combines with J gene TRBJ1-2; D is uncertain. CDR1 and CDR2 (germline): MNHNS, SASEGT. V dropped 6 bases and J dropped 2 bases, with 13 bases sitting between them. The CDR3 extends over 14 amino acids. CDR3 amino acids: CASSSDGANYGYTF. In DNA form, the CDR3 reads TGTGCCAGCAGCTCCGACGGAGCCAACTATGGCTACACCTTC.

The chain joins TRBV7-2 to TRBJ2-7, with D tentatively TRBD1 or TRBD2 (5 bases each). Trimming removed 2 bases at V and 0 bases at J, with 17 bases between. Germline loops: CDR1 SGHTA, CDR2 FQGNSA. The CDR3 is 17 residues long. Written as DNA, the CDR3 is TGTGCCAGCAGCTTAATCGGGGCCCGTCTCAGCTCCTACGAGCAGTACTTC. Its translation: CASSLIGARLSSYEQYF.

This clonotype was observed a handful of times. At one end the junction does not follow the germline gene, possibly because of a read error. The chain has TRBV2 and TRBJ2-7, with TRBD1 matching 7 bases. Germline V CDR1 and CDR2: SNHLY, FYNNEI. CDR3 length equals 15 residues. CDR3 sequence (DNA): TGTGCCAGCAGGGCCGGGACAGCGAAAGCCTACGAGCAGTGCTTC. This encodes CASRAGTAKAYEQCF.

J is TRBJ1-2 and V is TRBV19; D gene ambiguous. CDR1 and CDR2 from the germline V gene are LNHDA and SQIVND (reference sequence). Trimming stripped 2 bases from V and 7 bases from J, with 8 bases between. The CDR3 length is 12 residues. Here the CDR3 DNA reads TGTGCCAGTAGTATAATCGGGGTTGGCTACACCTTC. Amino acid sequence: CASSIIGVGYTF.

The J gene is TRBJ1-1, the V gene TRBV6-5, with 8 bases fitting TRBD1. Germline assignment: CDR1 MNHEY and CDR2 SVGAGI. J lost 4 bases, V lost 1 base, and 2 bases had no gene match. This CDR3 has 14 residues. The CDR3 loop is CASSYFDRGTEAFF. Written as DNA, the CDR3 is TGTGCCAGCAGTTACTTCGACAGGGGCACTGAAGCTTTCTTT.

The table lists this clonotype with many counts. The gene calls are TRBV12-3 or TRBV12-4 and TRBJ1-1; 7 nucleotides align to TRBD1. The junction had 16 bases not matched to a gene; V was cut back by 6 bases and J by 9 bases. The CDR3 loop spans 15 amino acids. The CDR3 DNA follows: TGTGCCAGCAGCACCATACGGTTGTCGGACAGGAAAGCTTTCTTT. It encodes CASSTIRLSDRKAFF.

This clonotype was counted between two and nine times. The chain has TRBV4-2 and TRBJ1-5; the D is unclear. The CDR3 runs 17 residues. Germline V gene lookup returns CDR1 LGHNA and CDR2 YNFKEQ. The V end was cut by 0 bases, the J end by 0 bases, with 12 bases between. The CDR3 loop is CASSQELLLNSNQPQHF. CDR3 in DNA: TGTGCCAGCAGCCAAGAGCTTCTACTCAATAGCAATCAGCCCCAGCATTTT.

This clonotype was observed a few times. The chain recombines TRBV7-2 with TRBJ1-5; the D is unclear. The CDR3 consists of 16 residues. V shed 1 base and J shed 1 base, with 11 bases lying between them. Germline CDR1 is SGHTA and CDR2 is FQGNSA. CDR3 bases: TGTGCCAGCAGCTTAGGACGAGGCGTCAGCAATCAGCCCCAGCATTTT. It codes for CASSLGRGVSNQPQHF.

J is TRBJ2-4 and V is TRBV28; 7 bases fit TRBD1. CDR1 MDHEN and CDR2 SYDVKM come from the germline V gene. V was clipped by 2 bases and J by 3 bases; unmatched bases: 4. This CDR3 has 15 amino acids. CDR3 residues: CASSLTGQIKNIQYF. The CDR3, as DNA: TGTGCCAGCAGTTTAACGGGACAGATCAAAAACATTCAGTACTTC.

The V call is TRBV20-1, the J call TRBJ2-7; 8 nucleotides line up with TRBD1. CDR1 and CDR2 (germline): DFQATT, SNEGSKA (reference sequence). Trimming at V came to 4 bases and at J to 5 bases, leaving 16 bases not matched to a gene. This CDR3 is built from 16 residues. The CDR3 DNA sequence: TGCAGTGCTAAGACACCCCGGACAGGGTCGTTCGACGAGCAGTACTTC. It codes for CSAKTPRTGSFDEQYF.

This clonotype was found a few times. The V and J genes are TRBV9 and TRBJ1-2, with a tentative D call TRBD1 (5 bases). Trimming cost V 3 bases and J 3 bases, with 15 bases left between them. Germline-derived CDR1 and CDR2 are SGDLS and YYNGEE. The CDR3 totals 15 residues. CDR3 residues: CASSGRDGYDYGYTF. The CDR3 DNA reads as TGTGCCAGCAGCGGACGGGACGGTTATGACTATGGCTACACCTTC.

The J gene is TRBJ1-2, the V gene TRBV9; 7 nucleotides align to TRBD1. CDR1 is SGDLS, CDR2 YYNGEE, per germline. V gave up 4 bases and J gave up 7 bases; unmatched junction bases: 10. CDR3 length: 14 residues. CDR3 residues: CASSQQTGSSGYTF. The CDR3 nucleotides are TGTGCCAGCAGCCAACAGACAGGGTCAAGTGGCTACACCTTC. The whole variable domain, remainder taken from reference TRBV9 and TRBJ1-2, is DSGVTQTPKHLITATGQRVTLRCSPRSGDLSVYWYQQSLDQGLQFLIQYYNGEERAKGNILERFSAQQFPDLHSELNLSSLELGDSALYFCASSQQTGSSGYTFGSGTRLTVV.

This clonotype was counted many times. This rearrangement joins TRBV13 to TRBJ2-2; D may be TRBD1 (6 bases). The length of the CDR3 is 15 residues. V was trimmed by 2 bases and J by 5 bases, leaving 12 bases between them. CDR1 is PRHDT, CDR2 FYEKMQ, per germline (reference sequence). The CDR3 sequence is CASSLLQGGTGELFF. The CDR3 coding sequence is TGTGCCAGCAGCTTATTACAGGGCGGAACCGGGGAGCTGTTTTTT.